This T cell receptor (beta chain) is drawn from a study of T cell changes during pregnancy in multiple sclerosis. Clones were sequenced by immunoSEQ multiplex PCR, and TCRdb holds only the in-frame ones, with some missing. The data show around 72,000 clones, under 95% seen once. This material consisted of CD4+ T cells from peripheral blood mononuclear cells, taken before pregnancy. This sequence was found in a female donor with multiple sclerosis, enrolled in a pregnancy study.

The CDR3: CASKALGGGATRPTYEQYF. CDR3 nucleotide sequence: TGTGCCAGCAAGGCCCTTGGAGGGGGGGCTACACGCCCAACCTACGAGCAGTACTTC. The chain couples TRBV27 to TRBJ2-7, with D possibly being TRBD2 (7 bases). This CDR3 has 19 residues. The ends were cut back, 7 bases at V and 2 bases at J, with 30 bases in the middle. The V gene's germline CDR1 is MNHEY and CDR2 SMNVEV (reference sequence).